This TCR beta chain originates from a study of blood T cell repertoires in COVID-19 (dated by TCRdb to about 2020). With respect to the entire study: The collaborator samples originated in the United States, Italy and Spain and spanned the acute and convalescent phases of COVID-19. The prospective study material was composed of cDNA or gDNA derived from T cells, B-cell-depleted T cells, or PBMCs. The dataset comprised deeply sampled blood TCRbeta repertoires from subjects exposed to, actively infected with, or recovered from COVID-19. The repertoires were released in a freely available public database intended as a resource for research on the immune response to SARS-CoV-2. The samples were drawn from the first 160 participants of the ongoing ImmuneRACE study and from 1,254 subjects provided by 6 global collaborators. A de-identified subject ID, COVID-19 status, age in years and sex were almost always included in the sample metadata. Where available, HLA class I and class II types were taken from metadata supplied by the sample provider and were not determined by assay-based typing.

The immunoSEQ Assay, a bias-controlled multiplex PCR, was used to amplify TCRbeta CDR3 regions from genomic DNA. The authors' analysis ran thus. The number of nucleated cells in each sample was estimated from the amplification of reference gene primers within the assay. To quantify the absolute abundance of each unique TCRbeta CDR3 rearrangement, sequence reads were collapsed and filtered. For each sample, productive Simpson clonality was calculated as the square root of Simpson's diversity index across productive rearrangements. Imported from immuneACCESS, the table was reduced by TCRdb to in-frame sequences with V and J called. These copies leave out some clones; in studies compared against another copy, an unresolved V gene accounts for under half, and the cause of the remainder is not known. V, J and clone size derive from that table, while D and trimming were established from the DNA sequence. The sample yields approximately 230,000 clones; 87% were counted once. The ten most abundant clones make up roughly 3% of the sample.

What the study reported, not specific to this receptor: The amount of clinical and demographic metadata varied by source and participant and was provided uncurated.

The CDR3 covers 15 residues, taking in both the cysteine and the phenylalanine. Only the CDR3 portion is preserved as DNA: 45 bases, with reading frame beginning at the first base. Relative to germline, V is 4 bases shorter and J is 0 bases shorter, with 13 bases between their ends. The germline V gene specifies SGHRS as CDR1 and YFSETQ as CDR2. Comment on this clone: No cognate antigen has been identified for it. Base qualities are not recorded, but no much larger clone differs from it by a single base.

Each collaborating institution followed its own protocols to collect whole blood in K2EDTA tubes. For TCRbeta analysis, collaborators shipped samples as frozen whole blood, isolated PBMCs, or DNA extracted from either of those sample types. The sequenced material came from peripheral blood. The chain is made from TRBV5-1 and TRBJ1-2; a tentative D call is TRBD1 (6 bases match). This clonotype was sampled from a man between 18 and 29 years old with active or convalescent COVID-19. The CDR3 has the sequence CASSPTGDPNYGYTF. The nucleotide sequence reads as follows: TGCGCCAGCAGCCCGACAGGTGATCCTAACTATGGCTACACCTTC.